The clone carrying this TCR beta chain occurred once. Specified treatment: around 19 received Ad26.COV2.S at low or high dose, single or two shots; 5 received placebo; per-sample allocation not given. The samples date from day 63 after the first vaccine or placebo injection. This entry belongs to a study of Ad26.COV2.S vaccination and SARS-CoV-2 variants. Germline V gene sequence: CDR1 SGHTA, CDR2 FQGTGA. This CDR3 contains 13 residues. Trimming left V 1 base short and J 8 bases short, with 9 bases between. The method was immunoSEQ multiplex PCR; TCRdb's version includes in-frame clones alone and lacks a portion of them. The table records roughly 300,000 clones, 86% of them present only once.

The chain is built from TRBV7-3 and TRBJ2-1; D remains unclear. The receptor was derived from a person between 18 and 65 years old who received the Ad26.COV2.S COVID-19 vaccine or a placebo. The source was peripheral blood, collected in a trial of Ad26.COV2.S vaccine versus placebo. The CDR3 nucleotides read TGTGCCAGCAGCTTAAGTTTAGGGCATGAGCAGTTCTTC. This encodes CASSLSLGHEQFF.